This T cell receptor (beta chain) originates from a study of cytomegalovirus exposure and HLA in healthy donors. Study summary: The platform used for the roughly 130 validation repertoires matched that of the approximately 670 first-cohort repertoires, a later analysis reported. Study-wide results and caveats: A few chains linked to CMV were shown in vitro to be specific for CMV antigens. Generally TCR sequences proved uncommon, though certain public TCRs appeared in numerous donors.

The assay was immunoSEQ multiplex PCR, and TCRdb's table has in-frame clones only and misses some. The data hold about 360,000 clones, with roughly 89% observed a single time. Remarks on this clone: The antigen is not known.

Germline assignment: CDR1 SNHLY and CDR2 FYNNEI. The V end was cut by 10 bases, the J end by 3 bases, with 13 bases between. The CDR3 contains 13 residues. V gene TRBV2 combines with J gene TRBJ2-1; a weak D match, TRBD1 (5 bases). The specimen sequenced was PBMCs. The source of this sequence is a woman aged 18-35 years in good health and CMV-seronegative. DNA of the CDR3: TGTGCCACCCTTCAGGACAACTACAATGAGCAGTTCTTC. Its protein is CATLQDNYNEQFF.